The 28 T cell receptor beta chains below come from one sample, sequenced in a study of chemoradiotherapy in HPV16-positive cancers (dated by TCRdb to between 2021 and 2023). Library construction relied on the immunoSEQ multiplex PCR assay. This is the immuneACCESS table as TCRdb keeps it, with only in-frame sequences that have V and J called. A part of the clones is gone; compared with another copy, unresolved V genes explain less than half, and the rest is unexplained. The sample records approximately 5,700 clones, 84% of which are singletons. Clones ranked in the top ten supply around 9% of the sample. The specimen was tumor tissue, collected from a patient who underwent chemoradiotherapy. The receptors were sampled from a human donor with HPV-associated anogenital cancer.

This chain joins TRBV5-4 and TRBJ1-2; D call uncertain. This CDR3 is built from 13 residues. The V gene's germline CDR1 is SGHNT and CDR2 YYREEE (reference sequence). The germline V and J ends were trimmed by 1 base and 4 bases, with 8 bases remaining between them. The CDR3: CASSLYGSYGYTF. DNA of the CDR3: TGTGCCAGCAGCTTGTATGGCAGCTATGGCTACACCTTC.

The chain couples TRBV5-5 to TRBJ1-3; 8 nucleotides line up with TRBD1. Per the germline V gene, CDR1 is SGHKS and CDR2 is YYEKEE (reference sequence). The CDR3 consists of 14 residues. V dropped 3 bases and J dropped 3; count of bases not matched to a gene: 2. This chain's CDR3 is CASSSRGLGNTIYF. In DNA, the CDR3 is TGTGCCAGCAGCTCCAGGGGGCTTGGAAACACCATATATTTT.

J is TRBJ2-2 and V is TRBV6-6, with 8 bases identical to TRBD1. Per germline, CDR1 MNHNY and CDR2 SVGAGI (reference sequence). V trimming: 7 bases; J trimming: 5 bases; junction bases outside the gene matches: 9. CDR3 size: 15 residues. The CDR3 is CASTAGQGWTGELFF. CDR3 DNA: TGTGCCAGCACCGCTGGACAGGGTTGGACCGGGGAGCTGTTTTTT.

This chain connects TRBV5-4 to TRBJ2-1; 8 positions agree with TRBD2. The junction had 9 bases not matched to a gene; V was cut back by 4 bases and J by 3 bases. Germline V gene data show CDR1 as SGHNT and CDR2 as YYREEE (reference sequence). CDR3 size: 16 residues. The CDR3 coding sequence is TGTGCCAGCAGCCGAGGTGGCGGGGGGAACTACAATGAGCAGTTCTTC. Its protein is CASSRGGGGNYNEQFF.

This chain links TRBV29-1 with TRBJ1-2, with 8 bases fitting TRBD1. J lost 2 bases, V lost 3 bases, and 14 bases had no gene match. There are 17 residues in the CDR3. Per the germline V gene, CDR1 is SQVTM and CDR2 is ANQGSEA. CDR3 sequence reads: CSVDGAAGGTLNYGYTF. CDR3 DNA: TGCAGCGTTGATGGGGCGGCAGGGGGCACCTTAAACTATGGCTACACCTTC. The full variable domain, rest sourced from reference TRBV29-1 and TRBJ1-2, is SAVISQKPSRDICQRGTSLTIQCQVDSQVTMMFWYRQQPGQSLTLIATANQGSEATYESGFVIDKFPISRPNLTFSTLTVSNMSPEDSSIYLCSVDGAAGGTLNYGYTFGSGTRLTVV.

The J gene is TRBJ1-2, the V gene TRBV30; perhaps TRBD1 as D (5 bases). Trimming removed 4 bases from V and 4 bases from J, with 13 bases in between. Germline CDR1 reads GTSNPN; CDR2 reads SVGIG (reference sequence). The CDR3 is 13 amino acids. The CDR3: CAWIAGRAYGYTF. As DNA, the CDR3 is TGTGCCTGGATAGCCGGCAGGGCCTATGGCTACACCTTC.

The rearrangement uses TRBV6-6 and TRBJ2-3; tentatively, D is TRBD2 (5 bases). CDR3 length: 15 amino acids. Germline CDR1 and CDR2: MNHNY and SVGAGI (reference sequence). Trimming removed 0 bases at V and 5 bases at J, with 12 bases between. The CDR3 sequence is CASSYSSRGRDTQYF. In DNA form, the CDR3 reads TGTGCCAGCAGTTACTCGTCTCGGGGTCGAGATACGCAGTATTTT.

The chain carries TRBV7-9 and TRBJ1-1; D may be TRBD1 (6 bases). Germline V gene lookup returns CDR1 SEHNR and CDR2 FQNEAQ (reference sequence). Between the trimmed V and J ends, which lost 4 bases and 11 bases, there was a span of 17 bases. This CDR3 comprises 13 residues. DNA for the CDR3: TGTGCCAGCAGCTACGGAAACACAGGGAGGGCTTTCTTT. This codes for CASSYGNTGRAFF.

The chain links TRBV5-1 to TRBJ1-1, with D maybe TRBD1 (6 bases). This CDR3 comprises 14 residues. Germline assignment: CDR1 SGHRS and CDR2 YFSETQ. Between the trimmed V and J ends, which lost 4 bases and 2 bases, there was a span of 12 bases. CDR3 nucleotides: TGCGCCAGCAGCCTGCGGGACATCAACACTGAAGCTTTCTTT. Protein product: CASSLRDINTEAFF.

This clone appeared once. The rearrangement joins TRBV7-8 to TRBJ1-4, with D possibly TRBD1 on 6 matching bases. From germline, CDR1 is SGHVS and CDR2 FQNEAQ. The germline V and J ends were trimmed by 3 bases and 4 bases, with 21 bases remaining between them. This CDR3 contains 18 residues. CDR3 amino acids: CASSFLAAGAFNNEKLFF. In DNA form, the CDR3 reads TGTGCCAGCAGCTTTCTGGCAGCGGGGGCATTCAATAATGAAAAACTGTTTTTT.

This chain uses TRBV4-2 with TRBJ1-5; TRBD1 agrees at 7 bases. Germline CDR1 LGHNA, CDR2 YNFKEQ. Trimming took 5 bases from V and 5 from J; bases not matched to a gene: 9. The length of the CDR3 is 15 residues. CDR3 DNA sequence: TGTGCCAGCAGCTTCTTCGGAGGGGGCGATCAGCCCCAGCATTTT. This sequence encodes CASSFFGGGDQPQHF.

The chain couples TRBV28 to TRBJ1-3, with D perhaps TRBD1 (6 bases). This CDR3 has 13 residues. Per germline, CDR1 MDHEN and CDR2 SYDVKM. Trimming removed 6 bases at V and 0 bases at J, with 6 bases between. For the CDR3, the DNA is TGTGCCAGCAGGACAGGCTCTGGAAACACCATATATTTT. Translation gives CASRTGSGNTIYF.

The DNA for the CDR3 is TGCAGCGTTGAAACCCAGAATAGCGGAGCTTTCTTT. Its translation is CSVETQNSGAFF. The chain links TRBV29-1 to TRBJ1-1; the D is unclear. The V end was cut by 2 bases, the J end by 10 bases, with 14 bases between. Looked up from germline, CDR1 is SQVTM and CDR2 is ANQGSEA. The CDR3 loop spans 12 amino acids.

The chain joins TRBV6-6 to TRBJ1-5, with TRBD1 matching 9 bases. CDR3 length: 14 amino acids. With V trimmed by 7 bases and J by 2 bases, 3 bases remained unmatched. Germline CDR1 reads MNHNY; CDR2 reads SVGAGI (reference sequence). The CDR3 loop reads CASIRDRGNQPQHF. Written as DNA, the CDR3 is TGTGCCAGCATTAGGGACAGGGGCAATCAGCCCCAGCATTTT.

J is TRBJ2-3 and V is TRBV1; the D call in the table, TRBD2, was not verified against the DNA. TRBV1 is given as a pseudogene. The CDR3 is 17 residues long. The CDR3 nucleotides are TGCACCAGCAGCCACGGGACTAGCGGGGGGGGCACAGATACGCAGTATTTT. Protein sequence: CTSSHGTSGGGTDTQYF.

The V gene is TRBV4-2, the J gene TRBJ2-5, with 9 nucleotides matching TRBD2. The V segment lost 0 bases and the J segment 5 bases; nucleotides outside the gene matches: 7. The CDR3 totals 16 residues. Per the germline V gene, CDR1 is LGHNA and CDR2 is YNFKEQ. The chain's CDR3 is CASSQDNLAGRETQYF. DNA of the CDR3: TGTGCCAGCAGCCAAGATAACCTAGCGGGGAGGGAGACCCAGTACTTC.

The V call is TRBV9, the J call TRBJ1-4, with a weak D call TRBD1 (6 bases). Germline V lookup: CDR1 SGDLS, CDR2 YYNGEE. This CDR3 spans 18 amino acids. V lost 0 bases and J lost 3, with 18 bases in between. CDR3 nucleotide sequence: TGTGCCAGCAGCGTAGAGCCCCACAGGGTACCTCCTAATGAAAAACTGTTTTTT. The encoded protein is CASSVEPHRVPPNEKLFF.

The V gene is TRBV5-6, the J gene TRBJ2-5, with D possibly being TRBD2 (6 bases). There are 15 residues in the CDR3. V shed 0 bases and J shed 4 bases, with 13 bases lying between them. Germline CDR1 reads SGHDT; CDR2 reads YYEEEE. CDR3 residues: CASSLDPQGGETQYF. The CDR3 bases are TGTGCCAGCAGCTTGGACCCCCAGGGAGGAGAGACCCAGTACTTC.

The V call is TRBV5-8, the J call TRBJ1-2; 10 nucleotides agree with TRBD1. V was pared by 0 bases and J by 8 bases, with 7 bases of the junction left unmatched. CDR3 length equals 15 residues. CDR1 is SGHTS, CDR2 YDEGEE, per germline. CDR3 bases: TGTGCCAGCAGCTTGGTGGGGGAGACAGGGGGCGGCTACACCTTC. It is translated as CASSLVGETGGGYTF.

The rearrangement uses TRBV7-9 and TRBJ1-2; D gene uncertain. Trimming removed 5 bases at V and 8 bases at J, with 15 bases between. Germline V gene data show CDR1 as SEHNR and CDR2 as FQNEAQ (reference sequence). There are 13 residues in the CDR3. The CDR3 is CASSQVTEGGYTF. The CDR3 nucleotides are TGTGCCAGCAGCCAGGTTACGGAGGGAGGCTACACCTTC. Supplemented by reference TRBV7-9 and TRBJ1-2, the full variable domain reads DTGVSQNPRHKITKRGQNVTFRCDPISEHNRLYWYRQTLGQGPEFLTYFQNEAQLEKSRLLSDRFSAERPKGSFSTLEIQRTEQGDSAMYLCASSQVTEGGYTFGSGTRLTVV.

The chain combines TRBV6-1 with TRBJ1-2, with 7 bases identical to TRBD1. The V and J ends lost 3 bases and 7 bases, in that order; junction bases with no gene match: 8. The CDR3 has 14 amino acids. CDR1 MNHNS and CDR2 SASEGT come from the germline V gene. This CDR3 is CASSEKGAAGGYTF. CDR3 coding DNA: TGTGCCAGCAGTGAGAAGGGGGCAGCGGGTGGCTACACCTTC.

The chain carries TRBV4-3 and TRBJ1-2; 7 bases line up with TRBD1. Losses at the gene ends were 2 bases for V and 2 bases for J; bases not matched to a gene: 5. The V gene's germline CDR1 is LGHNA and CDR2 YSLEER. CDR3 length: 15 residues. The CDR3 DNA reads TGCGCCAGCAGCCAAAAGGACAGGACGAACTATGGCTACACCTTC. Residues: CASSQKDRTNYGYTF.

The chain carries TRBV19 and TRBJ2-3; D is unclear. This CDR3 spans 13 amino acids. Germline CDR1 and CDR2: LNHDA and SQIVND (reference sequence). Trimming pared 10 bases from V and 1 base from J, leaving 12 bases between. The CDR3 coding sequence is TGTGCCACCGCCGAGGTAGGCACAGATACGCAGTATTTT. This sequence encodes CATAEVGTDTQYF. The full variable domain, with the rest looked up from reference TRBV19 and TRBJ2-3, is DGGITQSPKYLFRKEGQNVTLSCEQNLNHDAMYWYRQDPGQGLRLIYYSQIVNDFQKGDIAEGYSVSREKKESFPLTVTSAQKNPTAFYLCATAEVGTDTQYFGPGTRLTVL.

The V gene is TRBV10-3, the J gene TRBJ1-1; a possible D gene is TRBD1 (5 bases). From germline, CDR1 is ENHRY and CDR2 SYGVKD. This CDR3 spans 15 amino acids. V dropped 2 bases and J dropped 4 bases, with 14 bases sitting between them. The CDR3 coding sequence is TGTGCCATCAGTGAGAGACAGTACCCTATCACTGAAGCTTTCTTT. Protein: CAISERQYPITEAFF.

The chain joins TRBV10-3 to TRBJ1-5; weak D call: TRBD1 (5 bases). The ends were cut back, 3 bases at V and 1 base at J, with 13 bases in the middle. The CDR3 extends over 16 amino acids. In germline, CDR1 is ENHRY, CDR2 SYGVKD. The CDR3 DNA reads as TGTGCCATCAGTGATTTGGAGGGGAACAGCAATCAGCCCCAGCATTTT. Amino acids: CAISDLEGNSNQPQHF.

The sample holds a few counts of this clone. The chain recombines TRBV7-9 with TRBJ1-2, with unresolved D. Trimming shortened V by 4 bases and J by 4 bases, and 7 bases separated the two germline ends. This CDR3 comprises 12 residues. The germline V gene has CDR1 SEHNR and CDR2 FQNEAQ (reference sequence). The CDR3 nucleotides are TGTGCCAGCAGCTCCGCTCCCTATGGCTACACCTTC. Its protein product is CASSSAPYGYTF.

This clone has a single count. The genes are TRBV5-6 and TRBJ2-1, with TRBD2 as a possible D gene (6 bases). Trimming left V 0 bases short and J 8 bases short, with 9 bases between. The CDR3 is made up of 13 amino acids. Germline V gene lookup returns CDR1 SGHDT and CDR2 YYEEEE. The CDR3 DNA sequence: TGTGCCAGCAGCTTGGCGGGGGTAGATGAGCAGTTCTTC. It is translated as CASSLAGVDEQFF. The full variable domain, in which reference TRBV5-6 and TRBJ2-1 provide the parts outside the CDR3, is DAGVTQSPTHLIKTRGQQVTLRCSPKSGHDTVSWYQQALGQGPQFIFQYYEEEERQRGNFPDRFSGHQFPNYSSELNVNALLLGDSALYLCASSLAGVDEQFFGPGTRLTVL.

CDR3 amino acids: CASSSHTGTYEQYF. The CDR3 DNA follows: TGTGCCAGCAGCTCCCATACAGGGACCTACGAGCAGTACTTC. The chain is built from TRBV5-5 and TRBJ2-7, with a weak D call TRBD1 (6 bases). This CDR3 is built from 14 residues. The germline V gene has CDR1 SGHKS and CDR2 YYEKEE (reference sequence). The germline V and J ends were trimmed by 3 bases and 2 bases, with 12 bases remaining between them.